This TCR beta chain was captured in a study of T cell responses to AZD1222 COVID-19 vaccine. Regarding the study as a whole: Mostly white British, mostly female donors; authors suggested clonal diversity may be underestimated. Baseline seropositivity characterized only 5 or 6 AZD1222 recipients.

The table came from immunoSEQ multiplex PCR; TCRdb's copy has only in-frame clones and leaves some out. The profile shows 100,000 to 150,000 clones, around 90% of them singletons. Comments on this clone: The antigen remains undetermined.

The CDR3 runs to 13 residues. Germline CDR1 is SGHNT and CDR2 is YENEEA. The V end lost 5 bases, the J end lost 8 bases, and 13 bases lay between the germline ends. Sequences were derived from peripheral blood, sampled on day 0 of AZD1222 vaccination. The gene calls are TRBV11-3 and TRBJ2-4; D not resolved. This receptor was obtained from an adult in good health. CDR3 protein: CASSLFSMDIQYF. DNA for the CDR3: TGTGCCAGCAGCCTATTTTCCATGGACATTCAGTACTTC.